The T cell receptor beta chain under discussion was sequenced for a study of blood T cell repertoires in COVID-19. Seattle-derived patients entered the study during active infection and were followed longitudinally. In the source study's methods: Scientists estimated how many nucleated cells there were by amplifying reference gene primers. This table comes from immunoSEQ multiplex PCR, and its TCRdb copy is limited to in-frame clones, with some not included. V and J calls and clone size are as listed in that table; D and trimming were resolved from the DNA. Of around 310,000 clones listed, almost 90% are singletons. Germline V CDR1 and CDR2: MNHEY, SMNVEV (reference sequence). Losses at the gene ends were 3 bases for V and 8 bases for J; bases not matched to a gene: 8. The CDR3 is 14 amino acids.

Sequenced input: peripheral blood. This clonotype was sampled from a woman aged 40 to 50 with COVID-19, enrolled during active disease. This chain connects TRBV27 to TRBJ1-2; 8 positions match TRBD1. The CDR3 nucleotides are TGTGCCAGCAGTTTTTCGACAGGGGCGGGGGGCTACACCTTC. Protein: CASSFSTGAGGYTF.